What follows describes a single T cell receptor (beta chain). The antigen this receptor binds is unknown. No base qualities exist here, and no much larger clone lies one base off it. The entry originates in a study of cytomegalovirus exposure and HLA in healthy donors (dated by TCRdb to between 2016 and 2019). Background for the entire study: An earlier analysis of approximately 640 of the donors reported about 290 Gb of sequence data and some 120 million unique TCR beta sequences from roughly 180 million T cells. The study aimed to test whether cataloging public T cell receptors could reveal signatures of past pathogen exposure. Besides the first cohort of 500 to 700 subjects, a separate validation cohort made up of over a hundred different subjects was used. Typing coverage differed by locus: A, B, C, DRB1 and DQB1 were typed in about 629-640 donors, DQA1 in roughly 500, DPA1 in 606, and DPB1 in 400 to 490. Among the roughly 370 genotyped donors, around 81% belonged to the genetic ancestry cluster associated with self-reported Caucasian donors. Roughly 300 gigabases of sequencing data and approximately 85 million unique TCR sequences were included in an early release covering about 700 HLA-typed donors. Every discovery cohort repertoire had been produced on one sequencing platform. Among 300 to 500 genotyped donors of the cohort, an average of around 250,000 unique TCR beta nucleotide sequences was sequenced per donor, of which 15% to 20% were non-productive. To decide whether each TCR beta V gene segment behaved as functional or pseudogenic, an earlier analysis of fewer than 750 of the donors relied on high-throughput TCR beta sequencing. Rather than drawing on any new phenotypic data, the later analysis identified candidate immune exposures from TCR beta sequences and the way those sequences occurred across donors. To predict cytomegalovirus infection status, the study combined high-throughput TCR immunosequencing, statistical association of individual TCRs with disease status, and machine learning. Alongside the repertoire data, information on donor age, sex, ethnicity and CMV serostatus was compiled. Genome-wide SNP genotypes for about 65% of the 666 donors were used in a later genetic analysis, which treated that subset as a discovery cohort. A later analysis re-examined previously published TCR beta repertoires from 500 to 700 donors and added high-resolution HLA genotyping to investigate patterns of TCR occurrence. The T cell repertoires of around 670 subjects were profiled by immunosequencing and related to cytomegalovirus serostatus. HLA typing included class I and class II loci at four-digit resolution. A handful of DR-DQ haplotypes were handled as single units for association and clustering because linkage in the cohort was strong. What the research found in general, with its limitations: Only TCR beta chains were sequenced in this cohort, and the absence of alpha or paired-chain data limited detectable features. Because HLA typing was unavailable for some donors at each locus, only the typed subset was used in association tests. The classifier was reported to diagnose cytomegalovirus status with high specificity and sensitivity in both the original cohort and the validation cohort. A group of highly shared sequence variants was considered likely to be a technical artifact of the sequencing pipeline. A later analysis found that most CMV-associated TCR beta chains appeared HLA-restricted, with HLA associations seemingly driven largely by CMV exposure. A later analysis found that TCR association rates varied across HLA loci, with DRB1 alleles showing the most associated TCRs and HLA-C alleles the fewest. In an earlier analysis of fewer than 750 of the donors, most TCR beta V segments were observed in productive rearrangements about 87% or about 30% of the time, broadly matching IMGT annotations. In a later genetic analysis, a missense DCLRE1C variant was associated with V-gene and J-gene trimming of TCR beta chains, and the association was replicated in an independent cohort. A later analysis found that HLA-associated TCR beta chains were more clonally expanded and had lower generation probabilities than equally common non-associated chains. A further reported finding was that TCR beta sequences accurately predicted the HLA-A and HLA-B alleles for most subjects in the first cohort. In vitro tests confirmed that a few of the cytomegalovirus-associated TCR beta chains recognize cytomegalovirus antigens. The study listed 164 TCR beta chains as associated with cytomegalovirus. A later genetic analysis reported fewer N-insertions in productive TCRs among donors in an Asian-associated ancestry cluster than the 666-donor mean. According to the authors, the approach could potentially be generalized to other disease states and immunological phenotypes. At a false discovery rate of 0.05, a later analysis linked fewer than 20,000 TCR beta sequences to specific HLA alleles. Because counts were too low, about 18 rarely observed V segments, including chromosome 9 orphons, were excluded from the earlier analysis of fewer than 650 of the donors. Most TCR sequences were seen in very few donors, while some public TCRs were found in many individuals. Assigning TCR associations to individual alleles was difficult when HLA alleles, especially DR and DQ, strongly co-occurred. Some IMGT-functional V segments, including TRBV6-2 and TRBV6-3, could not be told apart with the 87-base-pair reads, so those segments were excluded. Linkage disequilibrium might explain the correlated functional status among segregating V segments, but an unknown experimental factor could not be excluded. Presence/absence analyses assumed roughly uniform sequencing depth across donors, an assumption that may not hold. The only immune exposure information available for the cohort was CMV serostatus. A later analysis reported that several top co-occurrence clusters appeared linked to parvovirus B19, influenza, CMV and Epstein-Barr virus.

Library preparation employed the immunoSEQ multiplex PCR assay. A mixture of 60 forward primers for TCR Vbeta segments and 13 reverse primers for TCR Jbeta segments was used in the multiplex PCR. Amplification of the CDR3 region of rearranged TCR beta genes was performed with a multiplex PCR assay on genomic DNA. Amplified TCR beta libraries were sequenced as 87-base-pair reads on the Illumina HiSeq System. The source study handled its data this way. A later analysis tallied 80 million to 95 million unique TCR beta chains across the 600 to 700 repertoires, and about 12 million of those chains were shared by two or more donors. Raw reads were error-corrected and collapsed into unique sequences with a nearest-neighbor algorithm that merged closely related sequences to remove PCR and sequencing errors. Alignment of CDR3 sequences to IMGT reference sequences was used to assign V, D and J gene segments. Each retained sequence needed at least a six-nucleotide match to both a V gene segment and a J gene segment. A rearrangement counted as productive if the CDR3 had no stop codons and remained in frame with V and J, and every other rearrangement counted as non-productive. CDR3 was defined by IMGT convention, running from the second conserved V-encoded cysteine to the conserved J-encoded phenylalanine. Sequences without an unambiguous match to a single V gene segment were excluded from the earlier analysis of about 600 of the donors. In an earlier analysis of around 590 of the donors, a V segment was called functional when productive rearrangements were above 56.7%, and segregating when the standard deviation between donors exceeded 5%. A statistical classification framework was built for diagnosing cytomegalovirus status from the catalog of TCR beta chain sequences. In a later analysis, V and J genes were assigned by comparing TCR nucleotide sequences against IMGT/GENE-DB human TR gene sequences. In a later analysis, CDR3 sequences and most-parsimonious VDJ recombination scenarios were assigned using the TCRdist pipeline. In a later analysis, each TCR beta chain was defined by its CDR3 amino acid sequence together with its V-gene family, and reads lacking a unique V-gene family were excluded. As a way to deal with suspected cross-contamination and a sequencing artifact, a later analysis dropped hundreds of nucleotide sequences that were highly shared and had low generation probability. In a later analysis, a clonal expansion index for each public chain was calculated from normalized within-repertoire ranks of inferred template counts. In a later analysis, generation probabilities were computed with a VDJ recombination model fitted to out-of-frame rearrangements, and the resulting probabilities were checked against IGoR. In a later analysis, TCR-TCR, TCR-HLA and TCR-CMV co-occurrence was scored with hypergeometric tests, and a repertoire-size bias correction was applied to TCR pairs. False discovery rates were estimated in a later analysis by permuting HLA or CMV assignments 20 times. In a later analysis, co-occurring TCRs were grouped using DBSCAN, and TCRdist sequence similarity was added for clustering within HLA-allele-positive subsets. Repertoires with fewer than 30,000 or more than 120,000 public chains, plus five repertoires with anomalous nucleotide sharing, were excluded from co-occurrence clustering. In its TCRdb copy, this immuneACCESS table keeps in-frame sequences only and misses some clones. Where compared with another copy, unresolved V genes explain less than half of these, and the others have no known cause. For V, J and clone size, that table is used; D and trimming come from the DNA. The sample table shows roughly 110,000 clones, and approximately 80% are seen once. Jointly, the top ten make up around 12% of the sample.

The cohort consisted of 600 to 750 healthy bone marrow donors. At the time of sampling, all cohort members were nominally healthy, though unrecorded immune exposures were likely present. The donor was CMV seropositive and belonged to the group of a few hundred seropositive cohort members. Each donor provided a peripheral blood sample, and peripheral blood mononuclear cells were used for TCR beta sequencing. Genomic DNA extraction from the blood cell samples was performed with the Qiagen DNeasy Blood Extraction Kit. The germline ends are 16 bases apart after V is trimmed by 0 bases and J by 6 bases. From the cysteine up to the phenylalanine, the CDR3 has a length of 15 residues. Only CDR3 DNA is held: 45 bases, read in frame from base 1. Looking up the germline V gene yields CDR1 SGHRS and CDR2 YFSETQ.

The chain was built from TRBV5-1 and TRBJ2-7, with TRBD2 tentatively as D gene (6 bases match). The sequence derives from a woman aged 40 to 50 in good health and CMV-seropositive. Sequenced input: PBMCs. For the CDR3, the sequence is CASSLGAGGRSEQYF. The nucleotides read TGCGCCAGCAGCTTGGGGGCCGGGGGTAGGAGCGAGCAGTACTTC.